A selection of T cell receptor beta chains follows, all from one sample in a study of response to subunit inactivated influenza vaccine. One entry per CDR3 protein results from TCRdb running MiXCR on the RT-PCR reads. The sample yields some 800,000 distinct CDR3 sequences, over 20% seen once. Sequences were derived from PBMCs from blood, sampled approximately 5 days after vaccination. All receptors come from a man in his fifties or sixties who received an inactivated influenza vaccine. Both conserved end residues are part of each CDR3. The D gene is left open where the match is weak. For some rows the clone size is stated as once, few or many, or as a class when expanded; others skip it.

. TRBJ2-3 TRBV6-1 TRBD2 CASSPYGRGEITDTQYF TGTGCCAGCAGTCCTTATGGGCGGGGGGAGATCACAGATACGCAGTATTTT
few TRBJ2-2 TRBV5-1 TRBD1 CASSTGTGEAGELFF TGCGCCAGCAGTACCGGGACAGGGGAGGCCGGGGAGCTGTTTTTT
many TRBJ1-5 TRBV6-1 . CASNPGPRISNQPQHF TGTGCCAGCAACCCGGGACCCAGAATTAGCAATCAGCCCCAGCATTTT
. TRBJ2-7 TRBV9 . CASSAGQISYEQYF TGTGCCAGCAGCGCGGGGCAGATCTCCTACGAGCAGTACTTC
once TRBJ1-5 TRBV6-5 TRBD1 CASSHGQGPSNQPQHF TGTGCCAGCAGTCACGGACAGGGCCCTAGCAATCAGCCCCAGCATTTT
. TRBJ2-1 TRBV10-2 TRBD2 CACTSSGSLHEQFF TGCGCCTGCACCTCCAGCGGGAGTCTCCATGAGCAGTTCTTC
. TRBJ2-3 TRBV28 . CASSRDKGSDTQYF TGTGCCAGCAGCCGGGACAAGGGGTCAGATACGCAGTATTTT
few TRBJ2-7 TRBV11-2 TRBD1 CASSFDRDRGEQYF TGTGCCAGCAGCTTTGACCGGGACAGGGGCGAGCAGTACTTC
few TRBJ1-6 TRBV20-1 TRBD1 CSATQTGDSPLHF TGCAGTGCCACCCAAACAGGGGATTCACCCCTCCACTTT
few TRBJ2-3 TRBV28 . CASSVNSWLKSRLGTDTQYF TGTGCCAGCAGCGTCAACTCGTGGCTCAAATCCCGTTTAGGCACAGATACGCAGTATTTT
. TRBJ1-5 TRBV4-3 . CASSLWPIVSNQPQHF TGCGCCAGCAGCCTCTGGCCTATCGTAAGCAATCAGCCCCAGCATTTT
. TRBJ1-2 TRBV29-1 TRBD1 CSVKDRGREGYTF TGCAGCGTTAAAGACAGGGGGCGAGAAGGCTACACCTTC
. TRBJ1-1 TRBV6-5 TRBD1 CASSYDRVNTEAFF TGTGCCAGCAGTTATGACAGGGTGAACACTGAAGCTTTCTTT
few TRBJ1-4 TRBV7-6 TRBD1 CASSSYGTASFSSTNEKLFF TGTGCCAGCAGCTCCTACGGGACAGCAAGTTTTTCCTCAACTAATGAAAAACTGTTTTTT
few TRBJ2-7 TRBV12-3/TRBV12-4 TRBD2 CASRTSGDEQYF TGTGCCAGCAGGACTAGCGGGGACGAGCAGTACTTC
. TRBJ1-2 TRBV6-7 . CAISWQSTSPSNYGYTF TGTGCCATCAGTTGGCAGTCCACCTCTCCTTCTAACTATGGCTACACCTTC
few TRBJ2-1 TRBV20-1 TRBD1 CSARGSDRGSYNEQFF TGCAGTGCTAGAGGGTCGGACAGGGGTTCCTACAATGAGCAGTTCTTC
few TRBJ1-6 TRBV7-2 . CASSSRRGSYNSPLHF TGTGCCAGCAGCTCCCGGCGGGGCTCCTATAATTCACCCCTCCACTTT
few TRBJ2-5 TRBV29-1 TRBD2 CSVGGGITQTQYF TGCAGCGTTGGCGGGGGAATCACGCAGACCCAGTACTTC
few TRBJ2-7 TRBV6-6 TRBD2 CASANREGREQYF TGTGCCAGTGCCAACCGGGAGGGCCGCGAGCAGTACTTC
few TRBJ2-5 TRBV6-5 . CASSYDGGLSQETQYF TGTGCCAGCAGTTACGATGGGGGACTTTCGCAAGAGACCCAGTACTTC
. TRBJ2-5 TRBV20-1 TRBD2 CSASGPSGVGETQYF TGCAGTGCTAGTGGTCCTAGCGGGGTGGGAGAGACCCAGTACTTC
. TRBJ2-6 TRBV5-1 . CASKASGTAYSGANVLTF TGCGCCAGCAAGGCGAGCGGGACAGCTTACTCTGGGGCCAACGTCCTGACTTTC
few TRBJ2-1 TRBV5-1 TRBD2 CASSLQGLAYNEQFF TGCGCCAGCAGCTTGCAGGGACTAGCTTACAATGAGCAGTTCTTC
few TRBJ2-3 TRBV7-8 . CASSLWGVSTDTQYF TGTGCCAGCAGCTTATGGGGGGTTAGCACAGATACGCAGTATTTT
many TRBJ1-1 TRBV27 . CASRPGLMNTEAFF TGTGCCAGCAGACCTGGCCTAATGAACACTGAAGCTTTCTTT
. TRBJ2-1 TRBV11-2 TRBD2 CASRGSGLGLAGNNEQFF TGTGCCAGCAGGGGATCGGGATTGGGACTAGCGGGGAACAATGAGCAGTTCTTC
. TRBJ2-3 TRBV7-9 TRBD1 CASSYPDRAGSTDTQYF TGTGCCAGCAGCTACCCGGACAGGGCGGGGAGCACAGATACGCAGTATTTT
few TRBJ2-6 TRBV28 . CASSRANVLTF TGTGCCAGCTCCCGGGCCAACGTCCTGACTTTC
. TRBJ2-3 TRBV6-5 . CASSYRALATRPGDTQYF TGTGCCAGCAGTTACCGGGCCCTAGCTACCCGTCCGGGAGATACGCAGTATTTT
. TRBJ2-1 TRBV7-3 TRBD1 CASSMRQGSYNEQFF TGTGCCAGCAGCATGCGACAGGGCTCCTACAATGAGCAGTTCTTC
few TRBJ2-1 TRBV7-2 TRBD1 CASSLKGQGGNEQFF TGTGCCAGCAGCTTAAAAGGACAGGGGGGCAATGAGCAGTTCTTC
few TRBJ2-1 TRBV24-1 . CATSDAEQRGVPNEQFF TGTGCCACCAGTGACGCCGAACAACGAGGAGTACCCAATGAGCAGTTCTTC
many TRBJ1-2 TRBV7-2 . CASSLALGARGYTF TGTGCCAGCAGCTTAGCGCTCGGGGCGCGAGGCTACACCTTC
few TRBJ1-2 TRBV4-2 . CASSQENYGYTF TGTGCCAGCAGCCAAGAAAACTATGGCTACACCTTC